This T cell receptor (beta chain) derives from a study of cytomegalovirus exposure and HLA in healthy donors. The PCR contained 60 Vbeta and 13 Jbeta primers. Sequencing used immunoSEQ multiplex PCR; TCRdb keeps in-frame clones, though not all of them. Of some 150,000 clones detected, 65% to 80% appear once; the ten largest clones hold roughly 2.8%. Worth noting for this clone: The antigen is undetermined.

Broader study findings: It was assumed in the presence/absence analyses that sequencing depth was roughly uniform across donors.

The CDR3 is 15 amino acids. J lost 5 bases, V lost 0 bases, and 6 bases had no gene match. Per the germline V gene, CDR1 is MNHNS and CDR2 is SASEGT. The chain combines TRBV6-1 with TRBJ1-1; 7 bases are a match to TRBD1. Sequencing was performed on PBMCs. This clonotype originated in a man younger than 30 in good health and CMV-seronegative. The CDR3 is CASSEAAGGGTEAFF. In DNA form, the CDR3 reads TGTGCCAGCAGTGAAGCCGCAGGGGGAGGAACTGAAGCTTTCTTT.